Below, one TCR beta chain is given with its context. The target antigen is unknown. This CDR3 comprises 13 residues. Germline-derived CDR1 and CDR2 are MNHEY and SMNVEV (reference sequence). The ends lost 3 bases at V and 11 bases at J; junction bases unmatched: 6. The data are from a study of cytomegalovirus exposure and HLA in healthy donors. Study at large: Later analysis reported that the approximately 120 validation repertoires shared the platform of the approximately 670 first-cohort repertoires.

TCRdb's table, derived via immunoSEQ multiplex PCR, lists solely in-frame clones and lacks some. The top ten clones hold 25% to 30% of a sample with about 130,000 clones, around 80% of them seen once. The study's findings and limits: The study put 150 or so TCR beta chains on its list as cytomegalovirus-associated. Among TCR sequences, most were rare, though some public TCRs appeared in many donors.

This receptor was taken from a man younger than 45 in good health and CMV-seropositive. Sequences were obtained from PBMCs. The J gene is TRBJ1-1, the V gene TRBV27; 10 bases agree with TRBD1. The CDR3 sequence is CASSLRQGAFAFF. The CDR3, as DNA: TGTGCCAGCAGTTTGAGACAGGGGGCGTTCGCTTTCTTT.